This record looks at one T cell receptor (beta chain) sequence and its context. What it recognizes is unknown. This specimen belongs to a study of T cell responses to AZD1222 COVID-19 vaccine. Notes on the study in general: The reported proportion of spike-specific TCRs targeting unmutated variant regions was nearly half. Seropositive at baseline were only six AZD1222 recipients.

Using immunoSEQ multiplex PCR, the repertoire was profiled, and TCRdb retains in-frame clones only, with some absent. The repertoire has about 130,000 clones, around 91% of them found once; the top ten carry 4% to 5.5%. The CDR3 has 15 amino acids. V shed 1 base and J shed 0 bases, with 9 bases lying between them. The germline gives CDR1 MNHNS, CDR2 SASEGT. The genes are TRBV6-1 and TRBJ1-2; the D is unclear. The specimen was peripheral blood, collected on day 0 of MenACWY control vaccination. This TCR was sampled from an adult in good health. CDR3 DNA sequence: TGTGCCAGCAGTGAAGGGCGGCCTCCTAACTATGGCTACACCTTC. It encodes CASSEGRPPNYGYTF.